The 23 T cell receptor beta chains listed next were all sequenced from one sample in a study of CD8 T cells in Susac syndrome. Random hexamers served to reverse transcribe about 0.45 to 1 ug RNA. In TCRdb, the immunoSEQ multiplex PCR reads were re-called with MiXCR into one record per CDR3 protein. The table lists around 120,000 distinct CDR3 sequences, around 94% of them singletons. The sample consisted of CD4+ T cells from PBMCs. The receptor set was obtained from a human donor with multiple sclerosis.

The chain combines TRBV7-9 with TRBJ2-7; D is unclear. The germline V and J ends were trimmed by 1 base and 5 bases, with 9 bases remaining between them. This CDR3 is 13 amino acids long. From germline, CDR1 is SEHNR and CDR2 FQNEAQ (reference sequence). CDR3 sequence: CASSLGAGDEQYF. DNA of the CDR3: TGTGCCAGCAGCTTAGGTGCAGGAGACGAGCAGTACTTC. The complete variable domain, with remaining parts taken from reference TRBV7-9 and TRBJ2-7, reads DTGVSQNPRHKITKRGQNVTFRCDPISEHNRLYWYRQTLGQGPEFLTYFQNEAQLEKSRLLSDRFSAERPKGSFSTLEIQRTEQGDSAMYLCASSLGAGDEQYFGPGTRLTVT.

This chain connects TRBV7-8 to TRBJ2-5; 10 bases are shared with TRBD2. The CDR3 consists of 14 residues. The germline V gene has CDR1 SGHVS and CDR2 FQNEAQ. V was clipped by 8 bases and J by 2 bases; unmatched bases: 5. Here the CDR3 DNA reads TGTGCCAGCGTACAGCGGGAGGGACAAGAGACCCAGTACTTC. It translates to CASVQREGQETQYF. Supplemented by reference TRBV7-8 and TRBJ2-5, the full variable domain reads GAGVSQSPRYKVAKRGQDVALRCDPISGHVSLFWYQQALGQGPEFLTYFQNEAQLDKSGLPSDRFFAERPEGSVSTLKIQRTQQEDSAVYLCASVQREGQETQYFGPGTRLLVL.

J is TRBJ2-5 and V is TRBV30; the match to TRBD2 covers 9 bases. The CDR3 covers 16 residues. Unmatched junction bases numbered 16, after V lost 2 bases and J lost 9 bases. Germline V gives CDR1 GTSNPN, CDR2 SVGIG (reference sequence). The CDR3 sequence is CAWSLAGTSPFVAQYF. The CDR3 DNA reads as TGTGCCTGGAGTCTCGCTGGGACTAGCCCCTTTGTGGCCCAGTACTTC.

V is TRBV29-1 and J is TRBJ2-3, with a weak D call TRBD1 (5 bases). In germline, CDR1 is SQVTM, CDR2 ANQGSEA. The CDR3 has 13 residues. Trimming took 5 bases from V and 4 from J, leaving 13 bases between them. The CDR3 is CSVRTLGADTQYF. The DNA of the CDR3 is TGCAGCGTTCGGACCCTAGGGGCAGATACGCAGTATTTT.

The chain has TRBV7-3 and TRBJ2-7; 12 positions match TRBD2. Losses at the gene ends were 4 bases for V and 2 bases for J; bases not matched to a gene: 3. The CDR3 runs 15 residues. From germline, CDR1 is SGHTA and CDR2 FQGTGA. The CDR3 nucleotides are TGTGCCAGCAGCTCACTAGCGGGGGGAACCTACGAGCAGTACTTC. This sequence encodes CASSSLAGGTYEQYF.

This clonotype appeared a single time. The gene calls are TRBV7-2 and TRBJ1-1; D may be TRBD1 (6 bases). CDR3 size: 13 residues. CDR1 is SGHTA and CDR2 is FQGNSA in the germline V gene. Trimming left V 6 bases short and J 6 bases short, with 14 bases between. The CDR3 reads CASRNRQESEAFF. The CDR3 bases are TGTGCCAGCAGAAACAGACAGGAGTCTGAAGCTTTCTTT.

The chain carries TRBV27 and TRBJ2-5, with TRBD1 matching over 7 bases. The germline gives CDR1 MNHEY, CDR2 SMNVEV (reference sequence). This CDR3 has 17 residues. The V segment lost 5 bases and the J segment 5 bases; nucleotides outside the gene matches: 17. In nucleotides, the CDR3 is TGTGCCAGCAGTCAACAGCCCCCGACAGGGCCCCGGGAGACCCAGTACTTC. Residues: CASSQQPPTGPRETQYF.

V usage is TRBV5-4 and J usage is TRBJ1-2; 8 positions agree with TRBD1. Germline V gene data show CDR1 as SGHNT and CDR2 as YYREEE (reference sequence). The CDR3 is 13 residues long. V gave up 4 bases and J gave up 8 bases; unmatched junction bases: 7. DNA of the CDR3: TGTGCCAGCAGCAAAGACAGGGGTGAAGGCTACACCTTC. It is translated as CASSKDRGEGYTF. The entire variable domain, with the rest obtained from reference TRBV5-4 and TRBJ1-2, is as follows: ETGVTQSPTHLIKTRGQQVTLRCSSQSGHNTVSWYQQALGQGPQFIFQYYREEENGRGNFPPRFSGLQFPNYSSELNVNALELDDSALYLCASSKDRGEGYTFGSGTRLTVV.

This rearrangement joins TRBV5-4 to TRBJ1-2; TRBD1 aligns across 8 bases. Trimming took 3 bases from V and 8 from J; bases not matched to a gene: 6. Germline values: CDR1 SGHNT, CDR2 YYREEE (reference sequence). This CDR3 region has 13 residues. The CDR3: CASSSWTGRGYTF. CDR3 DNA: TGTGCCAGCAGCTCCTGGACAGGGAGGGGCTACACCTTC.

The V call is TRBV5-1, the J call TRBJ1-5; maybe TRBD1 (6 bases). This CDR3 is 15 amino acids long. Trimming left V 1 base short and J 5 bases short, with 13 bases between. The germline V gene has CDR1 SGHRS and CDR2 YFSETQ. The CDR3 region has the DNA TGCGCCAGCAGCTTGACAGGGCCCCCTGATCAGCCCCAGCATTTT. It yields the protein CASSLTGPPDQPQHF.

J is TRBJ2-2 and V is TRBV5-1, with D uncertain. V was clipped by 0 bases and J by 0 bases, with 15 bases between them. The CDR3 runs to 18 residues. Germline-derived CDR1 and CDR2 are SGHRS and YFSETQ. Here the CDR3 DNA reads TGCGCCAGCAGCTTGGAACCTGGCGGAGTAACGAACACCGGGGAGCTGTTTTTT. Translating it yields CASSLEPGGVTNTGELFF. Complete variable domain (other parts from reference TRBV5-1 and TRBJ2-2): KAGVTQTPRYLIKTRGQQVTLSCSPISGHRSVSWYQQTPGQGLQFLFEYFSETQRNKGNFPGRFSGRQFSNSRSEMNVSTLELGDSALYLCASSLEPGGVTNTGELFFGEGSRLTVL.

The chain employs TRBV9 and TRBJ1-3; a weak D match, TRBD1 (6 bases). Germline V gene lookup returns CDR1 SGDLS and CDR2 YYNGEE. The CDR3 is made up of 15 amino acids. With 0 bases removed from V and 2 bases from J, the gap between germline ends came to 9 bases. The CDR3 loop reads CASSVEQGPGNTIYF. CDR3 DNA sequence: TGTGCCAGCAGCGTAGAACAGGGTCCTGGAAACACCATATATTTT.

The chain carries TRBV11-2 and TRBJ2-5; D ambiguous. Germline V gene lookup returns CDR1 SGHAT and CDR2 FQNNGV. The CDR3 runs 13 residues. Between the trimmed V and J ends, which lost 2 bases and 4 bases, there was a span of 8 bases. The CDR3: CASSLLDGETQYF. The CDR3 DNA reads TGTGCCAGCAGCTTACTCGACGGAGAGACCCAGTACTTC.

The chain carries TRBV13 and TRBJ2-1; D gene uncertain. The CDR3 runs 12 residues. CDR1 is PRHDT, CDR2 FYEKMQ, per germline (reference sequence). Deletions cut 2 bases from V and 5 bases from J, with 4 bases between. The CDR3 DNA reads as TGTGCCAGCAGCTTAAGGGACAATGAGCAGTTCTTC. Its protein product is CASSLRDNEQFF.

The rearrangement uses TRBV12-3 or TRBV12-4 and TRBJ2-1; 7 nucleotides line up with TRBD2. CDR3 length: 13 residues. J gave up 6 bases and V 6 bases, and 5 bases lay outside the gene matches. The CDR3 nucleotides are TGTGCCAGCAGCAGGGACTACCTCAATGAGCAGTTCTTC. This gives the protein CASSRDYLNEQFF.

This clonotype was seen a single time. The chain recombines TRBV30 with TRBJ1-1, with D possibly being TRBD1 (5 bases). Looked up from germline, CDR1 is GTSNPN and CDR2 is SVGIG (reference sequence). V lost 5 bases and J 1 base, leaving 11 bases between the germline ends. This CDR3 is built from 13 residues. The DNA for the CDR3 is TGTGCCTGGGCTATGACAGAGAACACTGAAGCTTTCTTT. Residues: CAWAMTENTEAFF.

The genes are TRBV3-1 and TRBJ1-4; TRBD1 matches 8 bases. This CDR3 contains 12 residues. CDR1 and CDR2 (germline): LGHDT, YNNKEL (reference sequence). Unmatched junction bases numbered 2, after V lost 3 bases and J lost 11 bases. The CDR3 here is CASSHTGGKLFF. Written as DNA, the CDR3 is TGTGCCAGCAGCCACACAGGGGGGAAACTGTTTTTT.

The chain couples TRBV5-1 to TRBJ2-1; TRBD2 matches 10 bases. The CDR3 is 17 amino acids. V lost 2 bases and J lost 1; bases outside the gene matches: 6. The germline V gene encodes CDR1 SGHRS and CDR2 YFSETQ. The CDR3 loop reads CASSLGGLASSYNEQFF. The CDR3 DNA reads TGCGCCAGCAGCTTAGGGGGACTAGCGTCATCCTACAATGAGCAGTTCTTC.

The chain links TRBV25-1 to TRBJ2-4, with D possibly being TRBD1 (6 bases). The CDR3 runs to 12 residues. Germline CDR1 MGHDK, CDR2 SYGVNS. The V end lost 6 bases, the J end lost 3 bases, and 6 bases lay between the germline ends. The CDR3 DNA is TGTGCCAGCAGCAGGGGCAAAAACATTCAGTACTTC. Amino acid sequence: CASSRGKNIQYF.

The rearrangement joins TRBV29-1 to TRBJ1-2; possibly TRBD1 for D (5 bases). The length of the CDR3 is 12 residues. V was clipped by 7 bases and J by 4 bases, with 13 bases between them. Per germline, CDR1 SQVTM and CDR2 ANQGSEA. The CDR3 DNA follows: TGCAGCGCGATGGGGACCTCCTATGGCTACACCTTC. It specifies CSAMGTSYGYTF.

V usage is TRBV3-1 and J usage is TRBJ1-5; D unclear. The V gene lost 5 bases and the J gene lost 9 bases, with 11 bases spanning the gap. The CDR3 length is 12 residues. Looked up from germline, CDR1 is LGHDT and CDR2 is YNNKEL (reference sequence). The CDR3 sequence: CASSSSAGPQHF. CDR3 sequence (DNA): TGTGCCAGCAGCTCCTCGGCTGGGCCCCAGCATTTT.

The chain has TRBV20-1 and TRBJ2-3; 11 nucleotides align to TRBD2. This CDR3 spans 15 amino acids. The junction had 5 bases not matched to a gene; V was cut back by 5 bases and J by 1 base. Germline CDR1 DFQATT, CDR2 SNEGSKA (reference sequence). The CDR3 is CSAPLGLAGTDTQYF. As DNA, the CDR3 is TGCAGTGCTCCCTTGGGACTAGCGGGCACAGATACGCAGTATTTT.

V is TRBV6-6 and J is TRBJ2-2; D uncertain. The CDR3 runs to 11 residues. Germline CDR1 reads MNHNY; CDR2 reads SVGAGI (reference sequence). The V gene lost 5 bases and the J gene lost 7 bases, with 5 bases spanning the gap. CDR3 amino acids: CASSLYGELFF. The CDR3 region has the DNA TGTGCCAGCAGTCTATACGGGGAGCTGTTTTTT.